This T cell receptor beta chain was captured by sequencing in a study of a mutant IDH1 vaccine in newly diagnosed glioma. Study in general: Vaccines were begun 4-6 weeks after radiotherapy alone, or with temozolomide cycles. Treatment recipients were about 62% male and around 40% female, and their mean age was approximately 43 years.

Produced via immunoSEQ multiplex PCR; TCRdb's table is partial and in-frame only. The sample holds about 52,000 clones, around 90% seen once. CDR3 length: 13 amino acids. The germline gives CDR1 SGHNT, CDR2 YYREEE (reference sequence). V was trimmed by 2 bases and J by 1 base, leaving 5 bases between them. Notes on the study in general: Alterations occurring in top peripheral T cell clonotypes seemed unrelated to pseudoprogression.

About this clone: Its antigen is as yet unknown.

Noted time point: week 11, during vaccination. Vaccine doses each comprised 300 ug of mutant IDH1 20-mer peptide, with topical imiquimod. This TCR derives from a man between 50 and 59 years old with glioma. The rearrangement uses TRBV5-4 and TRBJ2-3, with no clear D. The specimen comprised PBMCs, sampled from a glioma patient whose treatment included an IDH1 peptide vaccine. In DNA form, the CDR3 reads TGTGCCAGCAGCTTACTGGGCACAGATACGCAGTATTTT. This encodes CASSLLGTDTQYF.